A single sample is the source of the 30 T cell receptor beta chains below, sequenced in a study of blood T cell repertoires in COVID-19. Generated by immunoSEQ multiplex PCR, the TCRdb table keeps only in-frame clones and is missing some. The sample lists about 140,000 clones, around 83% occurring once. Material for sequencing was peripheral blood. The receptor source for this set is a man aged 25 to 45 with COVID-19, enrolled during active disease.

The chain recombines TRBV28 with TRBJ2-7; 16 bases agree with TRBD2. Germline CDR1 reads MDHEN; CDR2 reads SYDVKM. This CDR3 has 18 residues. Losses at the gene ends were 6 bases for V and 0 bases for J; bases not matched to a gene: 8. The CDR3 sequence: CASRGTSGRAIASYEQYF. CDR3 nucleotide sequence: TGTGCCAGCAGGGGGACTAGCGGGAGGGCAATTGCCTCCTACGAGCAGTACTTC.

Remarks on this clone: This sample also contains other DNA sequences that code for the same CDR3. V usage is TRBV29-1 and J usage is TRBJ1-2, with TRBD1 identical over 11 bases. The CDR3 totals 13 residues. With V trimmed by 6 bases and J by 1 base, 1 base remained unmatched. Germline-derived CDR1 and CDR2 are SQVTM and ANQGSEA. The CDR3 sequence: CSVGQGVNYGYTF. CDR3 DNA sequence: TGCAGCGTGGGACAGGGGGTTAACTATGGCTACACCTTC.

The chain uses TRBV29-1 and TRBJ2-7; a possible D gene is TRBD2 (7 bases). V was trimmed by 5 bases and J by 5 bases, leaving 16 bases between them. Germline V lookup: CDR1 SQVTM, CDR2 ANQGSEA. The CDR3 runs to 13 residues. The CDR3 spells CSVFTGGHHEQYF. The CDR3 bases are TGCAGCGTTTTTACGGGGGGCCATCACGAGCAGTACTTC.

The count of this clone is one. The V call is TRBV5-1, the J call TRBJ1-2, with 7 bases lining up with TRBD1. The CDR3 is made up of 19 amino acids. Germline-derived CDR1 and CDR2 are SGHRS and YFSETQ. Trimming at V came to 3 bases and at J to 2 bases, leaving 19 bases not matched to a gene. The CDR3 DNA is TGCGCCAGCAGCTCCCGAGGCGTGCAGGGGGAAGGTCGGAACTATGGCTACACCTTC. It translates to CASSSRGVQGEGRNYGYTF.

The rearrangement uses TRBV28 and TRBJ2-1; no clear D gene. This CDR3 is built from 12 residues. Per the germline V gene, CDR1 is MDHEN and CDR2 is SYDVKM. Trimming shortened V by 5 bases and J by 8 bases, and 10 bases separated the two germline ends. CDR3 DNA: TGTGCCAGCAGTCCTCGTACGGATGAGCAGTTCTTC. It specifies CASSPRTDEQFF.

The chain is built from TRBV25-1 and TRBJ2-4; 9 positions match TRBD1. CDR1 and CDR2 from the germline V gene are MGHDK and SYGVNS. CDR3 length: 15 amino acids. V was pared by 1 base and J by 6 bases, with 4 bases of the junction left unmatched. DNA for the CDR3: TGTGCCAGCAGTGAATGGGGACAGGGCTTAAACATTCAGTACTTC. It encodes CASSEWGQGLNIQYF.

The genes are TRBV28 and TRBJ2-5; 15 positions match TRBD2. This CDR3 is built from 20 residues. V shed 5 bases and J 1 base; nucleotides not matched to a gene: 14. Per the germline V gene, CDR1 is MDHEN and CDR2 is SYDVKM. The CDR3 loop is CASSPHPGLAGGGGQETQYF. In DNA, the CDR3 is TGTGCCAGCAGTCCCCATCCGGGACTAGCGGGAGGAGGGGGCCAAGAGACCCAGTACTTC.

The chain combines TRBV13 with TRBJ2-1; no reliable D call. CDR1 and CDR2 (germline): PRHDT, FYEKMQ (reference sequence). The germline V and J ends were trimmed by 10 bases and 7 bases, with 14 bases remaining between them. The CDR3 sequence is 12 residues long. The CDR3 coding sequence is TGTGCCACATTTCATAGAGCAAATGAGCAGTTCTTC. It codes for CATFHRANEQFF.

The genes are TRBV10-3 and TRBJ2-7; 8 bases are a match to TRBD1. The V segment lost 3 bases and the J segment 2 bases; nucleotides outside the gene matches: 6. Germline V gene lookup returns CDR1 ENHRY and CDR2 SYGVKD. CDR3 length equals 15 residues. The CDR3 here is CAISEQGQGPYEQYF. The CDR3 DNA is TGTGCCATCAGTGAACAAGGACAGGGACCCTACGAGCAGTACTTC.

The chain has TRBV7-2 and TRBJ2-7; TRBD1 might be the D (5 bases). Germline CDR1 and CDR2: SGHTA and FQGNSA. This CDR3 has 14 residues. V dropped 5 bases and J dropped 1 base, with 12 bases sitting between them. DNA of the CDR3: TGTGCCAGCAGCATCCGACAGCATTCCTACGAGCAGTACTTC. As protein: CASSIRQHSYEQYF.

The gene calls are TRBV4-1 and TRBJ1-2; maybe TRBD1 (6 bases). This CDR3 spans 18 amino acids. Between the trimmed V and J ends, which lost 2 bases and 5 bases, there was a span of 24 bases. Per the germline V gene, CDR1 is MGHRA and CDR2 is YSYEKL. In nucleotides, the CDR3 is TGCGCCAGCAGCCAAAAAGCCCCGAGGGCGTACAGGGAGTATGGCTACACCTTC. Its protein product is CASSQKAPRAYREYGYTF.

This sequence joins TRBV11-2 and TRBJ1-1, with D perhaps TRBD1 (5 bases). CDR1 and CDR2 (germline): SGHAT, FQNNGV. The germline V and J ends were trimmed by 5 bases and 0 bases, with 19 bases remaining between them. The CDR3 is made up of 17 amino acids. CDR3 loop: CASSHPEQAFMNTEAFF. CDR3 coding DNA: TGTGCCAGCAGCCATCCCGAACAGGCGTTCATGAACACTGAAGCTTTCTTT.

This rearrangement joins TRBV9 to TRBJ2-2; possible D gene TRBD1, 6 bases. Looked up from germline, CDR1 is SGDLS and CDR2 is YYNGEE. This CDR3 has 15 residues. Trimming removed 0 bases from V and 5 bases from J, with 11 bases in between. In DNA form, the CDR3 reads TGTGCCAGCAGCGTAGTTCCACAGGGTACCGGGGAGCTGTTTTTT. Residues: CASSVVPQGTGELFF.

The V and J genes are TRBV6-4 and TRBJ2-2; 7 nucleotides agree with TRBD2. J was trimmed by 2 bases and V by 5 bases; bases with no gene match: 5. Per the germline V gene, CDR1 is MRHNA and CDR2 is SNTAGT. CDR3 length: 15 residues. The CDR3 spells CASSLGGGNTGELFF. CDR3 in DNA: TGTGCCAGCAGTCTGGGCGGGGGAAACACCGGGGAGCTGTTTTTT.

This clone was seen a single time. V and J are TRBV11-2 and TRBJ2-3; D is unresolved. CDR3 length: 16 residues. The germline V and J ends were trimmed by 5 bases and 0 bases, with 15 bases remaining between them. Germline V gene sequence: CDR1 SGHAT, CDR2 FQNNGV. DNA for the CDR3: TGTGCCAGCAGCAAGTTTGAGCGCCCTAGCACAGATACGCAGTATTTT. Translation gives CASSKFERPSTDTQYF.

J is TRBJ1-2 and V is TRBV6-4, with TRBD1 identical over 7 bases. Germline V gene sequence: CDR1 MRHNA, CDR2 SNTAGT. Losses at the gene ends were 6 bases for V and 4 bases for J; bases not matched to a gene: 11. The CDR3 runs to 15 residues. In nucleotides, the CDR3 is TGTGCCAGCAGCCCCGAACAGGGGCGCGGCTATGGCTACACCTTC. Amino acids: CASSPEQGRGYGYTF.

The table lists this clone with a count of one. The rearrangement uses TRBV5-6 and TRBJ1-5; D perhaps matches TRBD1 (6 bases). The germline V and J ends were trimmed by 0 bases and 2 bases, with 9 bases remaining between them. Germline-derived CDR1 and CDR2 are SGHDT and YYEEEE. This CDR3 contains 15 residues. DNA of the CDR3: TGTGCCAGCAGCTTGGATGGACAGCGCAATCAGCCCCAGCATTTT. Protein: CASSLDGQRNQPQHF.

The sample holds one count of this clone. The gene calls are TRBV6-2 or TRBV6-3 and TRBJ2-5; 8 nucleotides match TRBD2. Per germline, CDR1 MNHEY and CDR2 SVGEGT. There are 17 residues in the CDR3. With 2 bases clipped from V and 5 bases from J, the junction kept 13 bases outside the gene matches. CDR3 DNA sequence: TGTGCCAGCAGTTACACCAAGCGTAGCGGGATAGGGGAGACCCAGTACTTC. This encodes CASSYTKRSGIGETQYF.

The rearrangement uses TRBV27 and TRBJ1-3; no firm D call. Trimming shortened V by 5 bases and J by 2 bases, and 10 bases separated the two germline ends. The CDR3 sequence is 14 residues long. Looked up from germline, CDR1 is MNHEY and CDR2 is SMNVEV (reference sequence). CDR3 sequence reads: CASSLRETGNTIYF. The DNA of the CDR3 is TGTGCCAGCAGTCTTAGGGAGACTGGAAACACCATATATTTT.

V usage is TRBV7-2 and J usage is TRBJ1-1; 7 nucleotides match TRBD1. This CDR3 is 14 amino acids long. The trim removed 4 bases at V and 4 bases at J, leaving 6 bases unmatched. The germline V gene has CDR1 SGHTA and CDR2 FQGNSA. CDR3 region: CASSYRGSSTEAFF. The DNA of the CDR3 is TGTGCCAGCAGCTACAGGGGAAGTAGCACTGAAGCTTTCTTT.

The V and J genes are TRBV6-5 and TRBJ2-1; 8 bases match TRBD1. Unmatched junction bases numbered 5, after V lost 0 bases and J lost 7 bases. Germline CDR1 is MNHEY and CDR2 is SVGAGI. This CDR3 is 15 amino acids long. The CDR3: CASSYSRQGRNEQFF. In DNA, the CDR3 is TGTGCCAGCAGTTACTCGAGACAGGGGCGGAATGAGCAGTTCTTC.

The rearrangement links TRBV5-1 to TRBJ2-7; 8 positions match TRBD1. In germline, CDR1 is SGHRS, CDR2 YFSETQ. The CDR3 contains 14 residues. V lost 0 bases and J lost 5; bases outside the gene matches: 4. CDR3 region: CASSLAGQGHEQYF. The DNA for the CDR3 is TGCGCCAGCAGCTTGGCTGGACAGGGCCACGAGCAGTACTTC.

The V gene is TRBV6-5, the J gene TRBJ2-7, with 8 positions matching TRBD1. The CDR3 is made up of 15 amino acids. Losses at the gene ends were 0 bases for V and 4 bases for J; bases not matched to a gene: 5. Germline-derived CDR1 and CDR2 are MNHEY and SVGAGI. The CDR3 loop is CASSYSGRGLYEQYF. The CDR3 nucleotides read TGTGCCAGCAGTTACTCAGGCAGGGGGCTTTACGAGCAGTACTTC.

The chain employs TRBV7-8 and TRBJ1-3; 7 positions match TRBD1. CDR3 length: 15 residues. Per germline, CDR1 SGHVS and CDR2 FQNEAQ. Trimming at V came to 1 base and at J to 2 bases, leaving 2 bases not matched to a gene. In DNA, the CDR3 is TGTGCCAGCAGCTTAGTTACAGGGGCTGGAAACACCATATATTTT. Amino acid sequence: CASSLVTGAGNTIYF.

V gene TRBV30 combines with J gene TRBJ2-7, with a possible D match to TRBD1 (5 bases). This CDR3 comprises 15 residues. The ends were cut back, 0 bases at V and 5 bases at J, with 17 bases in the middle. Germline V gene lookup returns CDR1 GTSNPN and CDR2 SVGIG (reference sequence). The CDR3 region has the DNA TGTGCCTGGAGTGTACCTGATAGGGGCGGCAACGAGCAGTACTTC. This sequence encodes CAWSVPDRGGNEQYF.

The sample holds one count of this clone. This CDR3 reads CASSPRGARADTQYF. For the CDR3, the DNA is TGTGCCAGCTCACCACGAGGAGCTAGAGCAGATACGCAGTATTTT. The rearrangement joins TRBV18 to TRBJ2-3, with D unresolved. V was clipped by 1 base and J by 4 bases, with 12 bases between them. Germline V CDR1 and CDR2: KGHSH, LQKENI. CDR3 length: 15 amino acids. Filled out from reference TRBV18 and TRBJ2-3, the complete variable domain reads NAGVMQNPRHLVRRRGQEARLRCSPMKGHSHVYWYRQLPEEGLKFMVYLQKENIIDESGMPKERFSAEFPKEGPSILRIQQVVRGDSAAYFCASSPRGARADTQYFGPGTRLTVL.

V gene TRBV5-1 combines with J gene TRBJ2-5; 8 bases match TRBD2. The CDR3 sequence is 14 residues long. V lost 3 bases to trimming and J lost 1 base; unmatched junction nucleotides: 2. Germline values: CDR1 SGHRS, CDR2 YFSETQ. This chain's CDR3 is CASSYLAGQETQYF. As DNA, the CDR3 is TGCGCCAGCAGCTACCTAGCGGGCCAAGAGACCCAGTACTTC.

V is TRBV15 and J is TRBJ2-3, with D perhaps matching TRBD1 (6 bases). Between the trimmed V and J ends, which lost 11 bases and 7 bases, there was a span of 22 bases. Germline CDR1 and CDR2: LNHNV and YYDKDF (reference sequence). CDR3 size: 14 residues. The CDR3 is CAPLLRDTFHTQYF. CDR3 nucleotide sequence: TGTGCCCCACTACTAAGGGACACCTTTCATACGCAGTATTTT.

The chain is built from TRBV7-8 and TRBJ2-1; 8 bases align to TRBD2. The CDR3 loop spans 17 amino acids. V lost 1 base, J lost 0 bases, and 5 bases stayed unmatched. CDR1 is SGHVS and CDR2 is FQNEAQ in the germline V gene. The CDR3 DNA reads as TGTGCCAGCAGCTTAGGCCCAGGGACTAGCTCCTACAATGAGCAGTTCTTC. Amino acids: CASSLGPGTSSYNEQFF.

This sequence joins TRBV5-1 and TRBJ2-1; TRBD2 matches at 11 bases. There are 18 residues in the CDR3. J gave up 5 bases and V 0 bases, and 10 bases lay outside the gene matches. Germline V gene data show CDR1 as SGHRS and CDR2 as YFSETQ. The CDR3 nucleotides are TGCGCCAGCAGCTTGGATACTAGCGGGAGTATTAGCCACAATGAGCAGTTCTTC. Translated, it gives CASSLDTSGSISHNEQFF.